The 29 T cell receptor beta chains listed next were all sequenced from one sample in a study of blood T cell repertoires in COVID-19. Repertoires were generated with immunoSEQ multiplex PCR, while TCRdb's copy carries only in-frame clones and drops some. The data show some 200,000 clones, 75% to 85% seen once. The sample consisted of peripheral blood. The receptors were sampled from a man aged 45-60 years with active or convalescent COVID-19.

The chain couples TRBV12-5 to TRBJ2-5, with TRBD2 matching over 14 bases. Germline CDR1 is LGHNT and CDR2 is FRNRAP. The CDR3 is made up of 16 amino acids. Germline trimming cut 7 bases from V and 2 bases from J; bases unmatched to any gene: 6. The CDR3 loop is CASALRLAGGQETQYF. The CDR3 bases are TGTGCTAGTGCCCTGAGACTAGCGGGAGGGCAAGAGACCCAGTACTTC.

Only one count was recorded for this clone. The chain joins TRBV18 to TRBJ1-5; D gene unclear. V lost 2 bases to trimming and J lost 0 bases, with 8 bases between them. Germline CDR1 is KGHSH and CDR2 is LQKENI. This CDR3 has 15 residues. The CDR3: CASSPGWSSNQPQHF. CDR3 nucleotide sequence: TGTGCCAGCTCACCAGGGTGGAGTAGCAATCAGCCCCAGCATTTT.

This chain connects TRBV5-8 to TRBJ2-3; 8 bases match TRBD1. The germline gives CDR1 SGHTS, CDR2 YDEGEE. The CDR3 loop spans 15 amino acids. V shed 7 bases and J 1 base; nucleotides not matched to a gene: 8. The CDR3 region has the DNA TGTGCCAGCCCCGGATGGGGACAGGGCACAGATACGCAGTATTTT. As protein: CASPGWGQGTDTQYF.

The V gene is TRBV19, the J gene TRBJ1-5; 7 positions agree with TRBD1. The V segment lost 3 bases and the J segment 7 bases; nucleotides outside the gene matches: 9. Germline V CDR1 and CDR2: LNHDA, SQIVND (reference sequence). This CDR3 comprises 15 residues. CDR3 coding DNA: TGTGCCAGTAGTATGCAGGGGGGAGCCCGGCAGCCCCAGCATTTT. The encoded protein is CASSMQGGARQPQHF.

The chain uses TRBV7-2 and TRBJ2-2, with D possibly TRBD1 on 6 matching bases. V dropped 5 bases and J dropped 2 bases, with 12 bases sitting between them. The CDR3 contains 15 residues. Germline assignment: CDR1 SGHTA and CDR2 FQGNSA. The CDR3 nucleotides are TGTGCCAGCAGCAGAAGACAGGACAACACCGGGGAGCTGTTTTTT. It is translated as CASSRRQDNTGELFF.

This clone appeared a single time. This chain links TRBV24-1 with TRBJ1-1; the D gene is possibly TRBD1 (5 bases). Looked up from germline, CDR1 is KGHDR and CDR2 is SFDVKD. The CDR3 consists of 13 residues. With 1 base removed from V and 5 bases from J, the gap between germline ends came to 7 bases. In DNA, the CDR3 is TGTGCCACCAGTGATTTACCAGGGACTGAAGCTTTCTTT. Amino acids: CATSDLPGTEAFF.

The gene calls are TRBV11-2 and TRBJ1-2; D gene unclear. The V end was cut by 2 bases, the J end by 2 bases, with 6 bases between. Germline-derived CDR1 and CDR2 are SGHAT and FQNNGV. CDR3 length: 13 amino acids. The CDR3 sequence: CASSLTFNYGYTF. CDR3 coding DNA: TGTGCCAGCAGCTTAACATTCAACTATGGCTACACCTTC.

CDR3 coding DNA: TGTGCCAGCAGTGCTGGTGGCAGAGGGGAGACCCAGTACTTC. Translating gives CASSAGGRGETQYF. The chain combines TRBV2 with TRBJ2-5; perhaps TRBD2 as D (5 bases). CDR1 SNHLY and CDR2 FYNNEI come from the germline V gene. V lost 4 bases and J lost 5, with 14 bases in between. There are 14 residues in the CDR3.

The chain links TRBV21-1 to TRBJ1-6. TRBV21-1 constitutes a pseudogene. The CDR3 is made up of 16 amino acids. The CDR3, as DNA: TGTGCCAGCAGCAAAGCGAGGCAGAGAATAAATTCACCCCTCCACTTT. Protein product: CASSKARQRINSPLHF.

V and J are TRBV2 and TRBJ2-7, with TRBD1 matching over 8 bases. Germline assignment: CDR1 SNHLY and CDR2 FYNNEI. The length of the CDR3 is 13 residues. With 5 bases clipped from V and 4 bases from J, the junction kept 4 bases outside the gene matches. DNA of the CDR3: TGTGCCAGCAGTTGGACAGGGCCTTACGAGCAGTACTTC. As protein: CASSWTGPYEQYF.

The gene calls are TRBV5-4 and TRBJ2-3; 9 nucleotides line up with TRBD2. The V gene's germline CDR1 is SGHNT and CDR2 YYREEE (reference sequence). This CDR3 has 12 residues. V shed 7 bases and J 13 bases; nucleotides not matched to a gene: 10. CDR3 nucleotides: TGTGCCAGCGCCCGGGCGGGAGGGTACGAGTATTTT. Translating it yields CASARAGGYEYF.

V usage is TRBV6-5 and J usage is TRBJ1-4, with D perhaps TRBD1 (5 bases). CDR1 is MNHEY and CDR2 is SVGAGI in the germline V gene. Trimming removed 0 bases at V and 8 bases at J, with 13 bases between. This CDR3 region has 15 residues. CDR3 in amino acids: CASSYSSDMGEKLFF. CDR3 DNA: TGTGCCAGCAGTTACTCTTCGGACATGGGCGAAAAACTGTTTTTT.

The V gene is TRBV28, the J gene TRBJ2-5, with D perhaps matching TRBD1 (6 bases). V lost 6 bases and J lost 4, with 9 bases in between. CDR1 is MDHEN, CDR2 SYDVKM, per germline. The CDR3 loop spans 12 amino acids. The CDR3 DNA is TGTGCCAGCAGAAGGGGGTTAGAGACCCAGTACTTC. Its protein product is CASRRGLETQYF.

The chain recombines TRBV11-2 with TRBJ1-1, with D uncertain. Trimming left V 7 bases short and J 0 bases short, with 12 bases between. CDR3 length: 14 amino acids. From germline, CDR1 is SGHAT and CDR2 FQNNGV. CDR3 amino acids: CASTAPHVNTEAFF. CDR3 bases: TGTGCCAGCACCGCCCCACACGTGAACACTGAAGCTTTCTTT. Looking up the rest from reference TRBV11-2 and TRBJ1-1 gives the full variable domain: EAGVAQSPRYKIIEKRQSVAFWCNPISGHATLYWYQQILGQGPKLLIQFQNNGVVDDSQLPKDRFSAERLKGVDSTLKIQPAKLEDSAVYLCASTAPHVNTEAFFGQGTRLTVV.

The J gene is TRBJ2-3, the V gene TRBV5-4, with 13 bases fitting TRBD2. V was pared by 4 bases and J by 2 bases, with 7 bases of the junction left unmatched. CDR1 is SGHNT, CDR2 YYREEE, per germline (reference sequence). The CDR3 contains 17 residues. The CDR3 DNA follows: TGTGCCAGCAGCCAGGGGGGACTAGCGGGGCACACAGATACGCAGTATTTT. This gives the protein CASSQGGLAGHTDTQYF.

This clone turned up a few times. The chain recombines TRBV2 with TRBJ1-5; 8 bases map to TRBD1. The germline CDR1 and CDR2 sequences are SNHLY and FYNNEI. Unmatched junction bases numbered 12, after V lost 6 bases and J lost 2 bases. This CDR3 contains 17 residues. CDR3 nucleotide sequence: TGTGCCAGCAGCCCGCCACAGGGGGTTGACGGCAATCAGCCCCAGCATTTT. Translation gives CASSPPQGVDGNQPQHF. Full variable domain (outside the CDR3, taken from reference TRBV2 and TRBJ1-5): EPEVTQTPSHQVTQMGQEVILRCVPISNHLYFYWYRQILGQKVEFLVSFYNNEISEKSEIFDDQFSVERPDGSNFTLKIRSTKLEDSAMYFCASSPPQGVDGNQPQHFGDGTRLSIL.

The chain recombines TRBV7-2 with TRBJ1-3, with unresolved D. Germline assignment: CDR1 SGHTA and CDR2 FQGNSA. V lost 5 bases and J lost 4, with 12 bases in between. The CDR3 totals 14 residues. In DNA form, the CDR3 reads TGTGCCAGCAGCGACCGGACGGGAGGAAACACCATATATTTT. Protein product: CASSDRTGGNTIYF.

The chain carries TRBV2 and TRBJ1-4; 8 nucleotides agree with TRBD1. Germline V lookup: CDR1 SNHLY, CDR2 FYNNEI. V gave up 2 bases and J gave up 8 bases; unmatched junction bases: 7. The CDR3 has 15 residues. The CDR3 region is CASSEMGRGQEKLFF. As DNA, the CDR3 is TGTGCCAGCAGTGAAATGGGCAGGGGGCAGGAAAAACTGTTTTTT.

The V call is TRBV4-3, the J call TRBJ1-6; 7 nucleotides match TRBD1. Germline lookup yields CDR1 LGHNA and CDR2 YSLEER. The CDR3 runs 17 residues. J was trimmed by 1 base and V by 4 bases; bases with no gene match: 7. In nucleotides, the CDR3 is TGCGCCAGCAGCCTTGGGACAGCGACATCCTATAATTCACCCCTCCACTTT. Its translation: CASSLGTATSYNSPLHF.

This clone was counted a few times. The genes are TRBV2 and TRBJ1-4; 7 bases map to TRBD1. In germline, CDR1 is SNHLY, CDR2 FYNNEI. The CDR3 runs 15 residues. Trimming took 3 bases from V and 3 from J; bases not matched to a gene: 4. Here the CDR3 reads CASSETGSPNEKLFF. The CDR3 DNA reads TGTGCCAGCAGTGAGACAGGGTCTCCTAATGAAAAACTGTTTTTT.

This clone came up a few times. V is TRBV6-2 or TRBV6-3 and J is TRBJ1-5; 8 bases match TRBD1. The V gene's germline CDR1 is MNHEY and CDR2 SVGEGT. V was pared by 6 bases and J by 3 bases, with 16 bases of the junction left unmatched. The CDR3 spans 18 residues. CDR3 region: CASSIIGQGKGPNQPQHF. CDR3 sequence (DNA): TGTGCCAGCAGCATAATCGGACAGGGCAAGGGTCCCAATCAGCCCCAGCATTTT.

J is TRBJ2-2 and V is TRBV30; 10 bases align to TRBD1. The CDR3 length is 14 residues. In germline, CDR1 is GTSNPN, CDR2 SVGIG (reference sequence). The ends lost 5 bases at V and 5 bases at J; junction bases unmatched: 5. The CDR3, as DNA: TGTGCCTGGTCCCGGGGACAGGGGACCGGGGAGCTGTTTTTT. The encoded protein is CAWSRGQGTGELFF.

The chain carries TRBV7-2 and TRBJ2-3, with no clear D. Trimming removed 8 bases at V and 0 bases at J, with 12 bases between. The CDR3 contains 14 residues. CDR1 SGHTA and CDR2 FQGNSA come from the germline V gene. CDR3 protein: CASGMGVSTDTQYF. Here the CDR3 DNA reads TGTGCCAGCGGAATGGGCGTTAGCACAGATACGCAGTATTTT. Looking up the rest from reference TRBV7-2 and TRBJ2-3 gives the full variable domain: GAGVSQSPSNKVTEKGKDVELRCDPISGHTALYWYRQSLGQGLEFLIYFQGNSAPDKSGLPSDRFSAERTGGSVSTLTIQRTQQEDSAVYLCASGMGVSTDTQYFGPGTRLTVL.

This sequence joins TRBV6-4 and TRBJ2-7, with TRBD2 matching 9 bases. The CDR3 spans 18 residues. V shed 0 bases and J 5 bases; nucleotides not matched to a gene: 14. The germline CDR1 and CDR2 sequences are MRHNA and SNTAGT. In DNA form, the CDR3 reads TGTGCCAGCAGTGACTCGAATTCTCTGGCGGGAGGGCCCCACGAGCAGTACTTC. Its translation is CASSDSNSLAGGPHEQYF.

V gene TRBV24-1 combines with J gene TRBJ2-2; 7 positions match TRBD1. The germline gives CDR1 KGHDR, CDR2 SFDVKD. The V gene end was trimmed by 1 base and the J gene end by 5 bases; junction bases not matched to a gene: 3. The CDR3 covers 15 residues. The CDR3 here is CATSDFGRGTGELFF. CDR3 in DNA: TGTGCCACCAGTGATTTCGGCAGGGGGACCGGGGAGCTGTTTTTT.

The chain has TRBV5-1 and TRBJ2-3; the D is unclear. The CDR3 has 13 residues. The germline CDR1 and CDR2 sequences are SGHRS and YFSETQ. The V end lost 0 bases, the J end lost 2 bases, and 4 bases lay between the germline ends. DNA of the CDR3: TGCGCCAGCAGCTTGGCCTACACAGATACGCAGTATTTT. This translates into CASSLAYTDTQYF.

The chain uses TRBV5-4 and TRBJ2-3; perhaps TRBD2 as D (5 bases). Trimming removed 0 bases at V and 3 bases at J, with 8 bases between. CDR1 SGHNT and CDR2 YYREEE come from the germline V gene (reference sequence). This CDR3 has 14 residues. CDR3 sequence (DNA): TGTGCCAGCAGCTTGGAACTAGTTACAGATACGCAGTATTTT. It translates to CASSLELVTDTQYF.

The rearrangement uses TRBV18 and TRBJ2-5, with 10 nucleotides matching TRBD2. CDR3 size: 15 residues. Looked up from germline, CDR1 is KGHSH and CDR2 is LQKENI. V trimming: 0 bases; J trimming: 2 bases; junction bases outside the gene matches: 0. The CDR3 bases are TGTGCCAGCTCACCACCGGGACTAGCGCAAGAGACCCAGTACTTC. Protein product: CASSPPGLAQETQYF.

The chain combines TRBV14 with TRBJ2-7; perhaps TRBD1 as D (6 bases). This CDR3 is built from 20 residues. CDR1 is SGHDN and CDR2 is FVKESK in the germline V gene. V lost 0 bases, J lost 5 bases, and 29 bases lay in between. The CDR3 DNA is TGTGCCAGCAGCCAAGATGTGGACCCCCTGCGAGGGACACTAGGGAACGAGCAGTACTTC. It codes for CASSQDVDPLRGTLGNEQYF. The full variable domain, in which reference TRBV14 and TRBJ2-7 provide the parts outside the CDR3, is EAGVTQFPSHSVIEKGQTVTLRCDPISGHDNLYWYRRVMGKEIKFLLHFVKESKQDESGMPNNRFLAERTGGTYSTLKVQPAELEDSGVYFCASSQDVDPLRGTLGNEQYFGPGTRLTVT.